The 17 T cell receptor beta chains below were found in one sample sequenced in a study of T cell responses to AZD1222 COVID-19 vaccine. TCRdb's copy holds only in-frame clones and misses some; the assay was immunoSEQ multiplex PCR. The table lists approximately 130,000 clones, nearly 90% of them singletons. The source material was peripheral blood, sampled 28 days after the second AZD1222 dose. Receptors were obtained from an adult who received the AZD1222 COVID-19 vaccine.

This clone was recorded only once. The rearrangement links TRBV7-2 to TRBJ1-2; 9 nucleotides agree with TRBD1. Germline CDR1 is SGHTA and CDR2 is FQGNSA. The CDR3 is made up of 13 amino acids. V trimming: 5 bases; J trimming: 6 bases; junction bases outside the gene matches: 4. The CDR3 nucleotides are TGTGCCAGCAGCCGGGACAGGGAGAATGGCTACACCTTC. Encoded protein: CASSRDRENGYTF.

This chain uses TRBV19 with TRBJ1-5; 9 nucleotides match TRBD1. Germline CDR1 reads LNHDA; CDR2 reads SQIVND (reference sequence). After removal of 5 bases from V and 7 bases from J, the junction contained 9 bases not matched to a gene. The CDR3 has 15 amino acids. The CDR3 nucleotides are TGTGCCAGTAGTCGGACAGGGGTGGCAGAGCAGCCCCAGCATTTT. Translation: CASSRTGVAEQPQHF.

The chain carries TRBV5-5 and TRBJ1-2, with TRBD1 matching 9 bases. J lost 4 bases, V lost 4 bases, and 8 bases had no gene match. The germline V gene has CDR1 SGHKS and CDR2 YYEKEE (reference sequence). The CDR3 is 15 residues long. CDR3 protein: CASSPRTGETYGYTF. The CDR3 coding sequence is TGTGCCAGCAGCCCACGGACAGGGGAGACCTATGGCTACACCTTC. Combining the CDR3 with reference TRBV5-5 and TRBJ1-2 gives the whole variable domain DAGVTQSPTHLIKTRGQQVTLRCSPISGHKSVSWYQQVLGQGPQFIFQYYEKEERGRGNFPDRFSARQFPNYSSELNVNALLLGDSALYLCASSPRTGETYGYTFGSGTRLTVV.

The chain recombines TRBV6-5 with TRBJ1-5; D is undetermined. Germline V lookup: CDR1 MNHEY, CDR2 SVGAGI. Trimming removed 2 bases from V and 2 bases from J, with 10 bases in between. This CDR3 region has 15 residues. The CDR3 loop reads CASSYNAAGNQPQHF. The CDR3 nucleotides are TGTGCCAGCAGTTACAACGCGGCGGGCAATCAGCCCCAGCATTTT.

This clone occurred a few times. Within the sample, other DNA sequences also encode this same CDR3. The rearrangement links TRBV5-8 to TRBJ1-4; 7 bases match TRBD1. Looked up from germline, CDR1 is SGHTS and CDR2 is YDEGEE. V was pared by 4 bases and J by 2 bases, with 2 bases of the junction left unmatched. CDR3 length: 14 amino acids. This CDR3 is CASSPGGTNEKLFF. The CDR3 DNA sequence: TGTGCCAGCAGCCCAGGGGGTACTAATGAAAAACTGTTTTTT.

The rearrangement joins TRBV27 to TRBJ1-5; D is undetermined. The germline gives CDR1 MNHEY, CDR2 SMNVEV (reference sequence). The V end lost 3 bases, the J end lost 5 bases, and 8 bases lay between the germline ends. This CDR3 has 13 amino acids. In nucleotides, the CDR3 is TGTGCCAGCAGTTTTGCTACACATCAGCCCCAGCATTTT. Residues: CASSFATHQPQHF.

The genes are TRBV5-1 and TRBJ1-4, with 11 bases lining up with TRBD1. The V segment lost 4 bases and the J segment 7 bases; nucleotides outside the gene matches: 6. Germline V gives CDR1 SGHRS, CDR2 YFSETQ. The CDR3 has 15 amino acids. As DNA, the CDR3 is TGCGCCAGCAGCGCCTCCGGGACAGGGGGTGAAAAACTGTTTTTT. Translating gives CASSASGTGGEKLFF. The whole variable domain, filled in from reference TRBV5-1 and TRBJ1-4, reads KAGVTQTPRYLIKTRGQQVTLSCSPISGHRSVSWYQQTPGQGLQFLFEYFSETQRNKGNFPGRFSGRQFSNSRSEMNVSTLELGDSALYLCASSASGTGGEKLFFGSGTQLSVL.

The chain couples TRBV2 to TRBJ2-3; D tentatively fits TRBD1 or TRBD2 (5 bases each). Between the trimmed V and J ends, which lost 11 bases and 1 base, there was a span of 16 bases. CDR1 is SNHLY and CDR2 is FYNNEI in the germline V gene. The CDR3 totals 14 residues. The CDR3 nucleotides read TGTGCCTCAGGGTGGCGGGCAGGCACAGATACGCAGTATTTT. It codes for CASGWRAGTDTQYF. Full variable domain (rest looked up from reference TRBV2 and TRBJ2-3): EPEVTQTPSHQVTQMGQEVILRCVPISNHLYFYWYRQILGQKVEFLVSFYNNEISEKSEIFDDQFSVERPDGSNFTLKIRSTKLEDSAMYFCASGWRAGTDTQYFGPGTRLTVL.

The chain carries TRBV18 and TRBJ2-3; TRBD1 or TRBD2 may be the D gene (5 bases each). CDR3 size: 14 residues. Trimming cost V 0 bases and J 3 bases, with 7 bases left between them. Germline assignment: CDR1 KGHSH and CDR2 LQKENI. This CDR3 is CASSPPGPTDTQYF. The CDR3 DNA follows: TGTGCCAGCTCACCACCGGGACCAACAGATACGCAGTATTTT.

The V and J genes are TRBV6-1 and TRBJ2-2; 9 nucleotides align to TRBD1. V lost 2 bases and J lost 5; bases outside the gene matches: 9. CDR1 is MNHNS, CDR2 SASEGT, per germline. The CDR3 sequence is 17 residues long. The CDR3 protein is CASSERATDRGTGELFF. The CDR3 coding sequence is TGTGCCAGCAGTGAAAGGGCCACGGACAGGGGTACCGGGGAGCTGTTTTTT.

V is TRBV18 and J is TRBJ2-4, with TRBD2 as a possible D gene (6 bases). In germline, CDR1 is KGHSH, CDR2 LQKENI. Trimming took off 2 bases at V and 5 bases at J, with 7 bases between the two ends. CDR3 length: 13 residues. The CDR3 coding sequence is TGTGCCAGCTCACCATGGGAGGAAAACATTCAGTACTTC. It encodes CASSPWEENIQYF.

This clone has a single count. The gene calls are TRBV4-1 and TRBJ2-5; 10 bases line up with TRBD2. The junction had 6 bases not matched to a gene; V was cut back by 0 bases and J by 5 bases. The CDR3 covers 16 residues. The V gene's germline CDR1 is MGHRA and CDR2 YSYEKL. CDR3 loop: CASSQDSAGGLETQYF. The CDR3 coding sequence is TGCGCCAGCAGCCAAGATTCAGCGGGGGGGCTCGAGACCCAGTACTTC.

The rearrangement uses TRBV5-1 and TRBJ1-1, with 9 bases that match TRBD1. The CDR3 consists of 14 residues. Germline values: CDR1 SGHRS, CDR2 YFSETQ. After removal of 3 bases from V and 3 bases from J, the junction contained 3 bases not matched to a gene. The CDR3 reads CASSWTGVDTEAFF. The CDR3 nucleotides are TGCGCCAGCAGCTGGACAGGGGTGGACACTGAAGCTTTCTTT.

This clone has just one count. V usage is TRBV19 and J usage is TRBJ1-6; possible D gene TRBD1, 6 bases. This CDR3 spans 17 amino acids. Between the trimmed V and J ends, which lost 1 base and 7 bases, there was a span of 17 bases. Germline assignment: CDR1 LNHDA and CDR2 SQIVND (reference sequence). CDR3 DNA: TGTGCCAGTAGTATAGCCGCCGGGACACGAGGGAATTCACCCCTCCACTTT. Translated: CASSIAAGTRGNSPLHF.

The V and J genes are TRBV5-6 and TRBJ2-2; 8 bases are shared with TRBD1. V shed 0 bases, J shed 6 bases, and the junction held 7 bases outside the gene matches. Germline CDR1 is SGHDT and CDR2 is YYEEEE. The CDR3 is 16 residues long. The CDR3 DNA is TGTGCCAGCAGCTTGGCCGAGGACAGGGTGGCCGGGGAGCTGTTTTTT. It yields the protein CASSLAEDRVAGELFF.

The chain couples TRBV10-1 to TRBJ2-5; D unresolved. V was cut by 2 bases and J by 2 bases, with 9 bases left in between. CDR3 length: 14 residues. In germline, CDR1 is WNHNN, CDR2 SYGVQD (reference sequence). CDR3 in DNA: TGCGCCAGCAGTGAGGGCCCCGCTCAAGAGACCCAGTACTTC. Protein sequence: CASSEGPAQETQYF.

This rearrangement joins TRBV5-6 to TRBJ1-3; D unclear. Trimming removed 7 bases from V and 3 bases from J, with 14 bases in between. The germline gives CDR1 SGHDT, CDR2 YYEEEE. CDR3 length: 14 residues. The CDR3 nucleotides read TGTGCCAGCTATGAGGCAGGAATTGGAAACACCATATATTTT. Its translation is CASYEAGIGNTIYF.